This T cell receptor beta chain was sequenced in a study of CD8 T cells in Susac syndrome. Random hexamers primed reverse transcription of about 0.45 to 1 ug RNA. An immunoSEQ multiplex PCR generated amplified TCR beta CDR3 products spanning 54 Vbeta and 13 Jbeta. TCRdb reprocessed the immunoSEQ multiplex PCR reads via MiXCR and lists one record per CDR3 protein. Altogether roughly 200,000 distinct CDR3 sequences are present, around nine tenths being singletons, with the ten largest covering around 0.079%. From germline, CDR1 is SGHVS and CDR2 FQNEAQ. V lost 3 bases and J lost 8, with 10 bases in between. CDR3 length: 13 residues.

The J gene is TRBJ1-4, the V gene TRBV7-8, with unresolved D. Sequencing was done on a sample of CD4+ T cells from PBMCs. The receptor comes from a human donor with Susac syndrome. This CDR3 reads CASSFGETEKLFF. The CDR3 DNA reads as TGTGCCAGCAGCTTTGGCGAGACGGAAAAACTGTTTTTT.